What follows are 12 T cell receptor beta chains derived from one specimen sequenced in a study of blood T cell repertoires in COVID-19. Assay used: immunoSEQ multiplex PCR; TCRdb lists only in-frame clones, some missing. The sample holds about 210,000 clones, roughly 94% seen once. The sequenced sample was peripheral blood. The receptors were sampled from a man between 25 and 39 years old with acute or convalescent COVID-19.

The chain uses TRBV11-3 and TRBJ1-5, with 7 bases that match TRBD1. The trim removed 1 base at V and 2 bases at J, leaving 8 bases unmatched. Germline V gene lookup returns CDR1 SGHNT and CDR2 YENEEA. The length of the CDR3 is 17 residues. The CDR3 bases are TGTGCCAGCAGCTTAGGGGAGAAGCAGGGGGGCAATCAGCCCCAGCATTTT. The encoded protein is CASSLGEKQGGNQPQHF. The whole variable domain, remainder taken from reference TRBV11-3 and TRBJ1-5, is EAGVVQSPRYKIIEKKQPVAFWCNPISGHNTLYWYLQNLGQGPELLIRYENEEAVDDSQLPKDRFSAERLKGVDSTLKIQPAELGDSAVYLCASSLGEKQGGNQPQHFGDGTRLSIL.

This chain connects TRBV30 to TRBJ2-6; D is perhaps TRBD2 (6 bases). V was cut by 7 bases and J by 0 bases, with 16 bases left in between. The CDR3 is 16 residues long. The V gene's germline CDR1 is GTSNPN and CDR2 SVGIG (reference sequence). CDR3 nucleotides: TGTGCCTCCTCCGGGACTGATAACTCTGGGGCCAACGTCCTGACTTTC. It translates to CASSGTDNSGANVLTF.

The gene calls are TRBV27 and TRBJ2-3; 9 bases are shared with TRBD2. Trimming removed 6 bases from V and 6 bases from J; junction bases left unmatched: 13. The germline V gene encodes CDR1 MNHEY and CDR2 SMNVEV (reference sequence). The CDR3 spans 16 residues. CDR3 in DNA: TGTGCCAGCAGCCCCCTCAGGGTAGCGGGAGTCGATACGCAGTATTTT. It yields the protein CASSPLRVAGVDTQYF.

This rearrangement joins TRBV28 to TRBJ1-2; possibly TRBD1 for D (5 bases). V lost 4 bases and J 6 bases, leaving 15 bases between the germline ends. Per the germline V gene, CDR1 is MDHEN and CDR2 is SYDVKM. This CDR3 comprises 14 residues. This CDR3 reads CASSYLQGRDGYTF. The CDR3 region has the DNA TGTGCCAGCAGTTACCTCCAGGGTCGAGATGGCTACACCTTC.

The rearrangement joins TRBV15 to TRBJ2-5; D not certain. The V end lost 4 bases, the J end lost 7 bases, and 19 bases lay between the germline ends. Germline CDR1 reads LNHNV; CDR2 reads YYDKDF (reference sequence). The CDR3 loop spans 15 amino acids. CDR3 sequence (DNA): TGTGCCACCAGCACTGGAAGCAGTACCGGCGGGACCCAGTACTTC. As protein: CATSTGSSTGGTQYF.

J is TRBJ2-4 and V is TRBV28; D gene uncertain. CDR1 and CDR2 (germline): MDHEN, SYDVKM. There are 13 residues in the CDR3. V was clipped by 7 bases and J by 0 bases, with 7 bases between them. CDR3 in amino acids: CASMVGAKNIQYF. DNA for the CDR3: TGTGCCAGCATGGTCGGAGCCAAAAACATTCAGTACTTC.

The chain links TRBV6-5 to TRBJ1-1; D unclear. The V and J ends lost 7 bases and 4 bases respectively, with 16 bases between them. The CDR3 runs 14 residues. The germline gives CDR1 MNHEY, CDR2 SVGAGI. Here the CDR3 reads CASTPGRLTTEAFF. CDR3 bases: TGTGCCAGCACGCCGGGGAGGCTCACCACTGAAGCTTTCTTT.

The rearrangement uses TRBV19 and TRBJ1-1; 9 bases are a match to TRBD1. This CDR3 spans 14 amino acids. V lost 5 bases, J lost 1 base, and 2 bases stayed unmatched. CDR1 is LNHDA, CDR2 SQIVND, per germline (reference sequence). CDR3 nucleotide sequence: TGTGCCAGTAGTTGGGGACAGGGGAACACTGAAGCTTTCTTT. This codes for CASSWGQGNTEAFF. The full variable domain, with the rest looked up from reference TRBV19 and TRBJ1-1, is DGGITQSPKYLFRKEGQNVTLSCEQNLNHDAMYWYRQDPGQGLRLIYYSQIVNDFQKGDIAEGYSVSREKKESFPLTVTSAQKNPTAFYLCASSWGQGNTEAFFGQGTRLTVV.

The chain joins TRBV20-1 to TRBJ2-3, with D possibly being TRBD2 (6 bases). Germline V gene lookup returns CDR1 DFQATT and CDR2 SNEGSKA (reference sequence). The CDR3 consists of 14 residues. Trimming pared 3 bases from V and 2 bases from J, leaving 12 bases between. The CDR3, as DNA: TGCAGTGCTAGTCGGGGGACCTCCACAGATACGCAGTATTTT. Its translation is CSASRGTSTDTQYF.

This clone was seen a single time. The V call is TRBV9, the J call TRBJ1-6, with D hard to call. Germline V gives CDR1 SGDLS, CDR2 YYNGEE. The CDR3 covers 13 residues. V lost 0 bases, J lost 7 bases, and 5 bases lay in between. This chain's CDR3 is CASSVAVNSPLHF. CDR3 in DNA: TGTGCCAGCAGCGTAGCAGTGAATTCACCCCTCCACTTT.

The rearrangement uses TRBV2 and TRBJ1-1, with TRBD1 as a possible D gene (6 bases). Germline assignment: CDR1 SNHLY and CDR2 FYNNEI. The CDR3 length is 14 residues. V lost 7 bases, J lost 6 bases, and 18 bases lay in between. The CDR3 bases are TGTGCCAGCACCCTGGGGGGGGGCGTTCCTGAAGCTTTCTTT. Encoded protein: CASTLGGGVPEAFF. Looking up the rest from reference TRBV2 and TRBJ1-1 gives the full variable domain: EPEVTQTPSHQVTQMGQEVILRCVPISNHLYFYWYRQILGQKVEFLVSFYNNEISEKSEIFDDQFSVERPDGSNFTLKIRSTKLEDSAMYFCASTLGGGVPEAFFGQGTRLTVV.

This chain links TRBV5-4 with TRBJ2-5; 8 nucleotides match TRBD1. Losses at the gene ends were 3 bases for V and 1 base for J; bases not matched to a gene: 5. This CDR3 contains 15 residues. Germline CDR1 and CDR2: SGHNT and YYREEE (reference sequence). CDR3 sequence reads: CASSWRDRLQETQYF. For the CDR3, the DNA is TGTGCCAGCAGCTGGAGGGACAGGCTCCAAGAGACCCAGTACTTC.